A selection of T cell receptor beta chains follows, all from one sample in a study of cytomegalovirus exposure and HLA in healthy donors. Sequencing was performed with immunoSEQ multiplex PCR; in TCRdb, only in-frame clones are kept and a portion is missing. The table has some 120,000 clones, roughly 90% seen once; the top ten hold about 1.5%. Sequenced sample: PBMCs. The receptors here all came from a man aged 25 to 40 in good health and CMV-seronegative. Both conserved end residues are part of each CDR3. Each record gives: J gene, clone size, D gene, V gene, CDR3 DNA, CDR3 protein. D genes are given only for firm matches. Only some rows state a clone size, as once, few, many or a class for expanded clones.

J gene: TRBJ2-2
clone size: .
D gene: TRBD1
V gene: TRBV7-9
CDR3 DNA: TGTGCCAGCAGCTTAATGGGGACAGGGGCGGCCGGGGAGCTGTTTTTT
CDR3 protein: CASSLMGTGAAGELFF

J gene: TRBJ1-6
clone size: .
D gene: TRBD1
V gene: TRBV9
CDR3 DNA: TGTGCCAGCAGCGTGACAGGGAAGAATTCACCCCTCCACTTT
CDR3 protein: CASSVTGKNSPLHF

J gene: TRBJ2-7
clone size: .
D gene: .
V gene: TRBV7-6
CDR3 DNA: TGTGCCAGCAGCTTAGGTGGAGACTCCTACGAGCAGTACTTC
CDR3 protein: CASSLGGDSYEQYF

J gene: TRBJ2-5
clone size: .
D gene: TRBD1
V gene: TRBV5-1
CDR3 DNA: TGCGCCAGCAGCTTACAGGGGGCGAGGGAGACCCAGTACTTC
CDR3 protein: CASSLQGARETQYF

J gene: TRBJ2-7
clone size: .
D gene: .
V gene: TRBV4-1
CDR3 DNA: TGCGCCAGCAGCCGCACCCCCGGGTACGAGCAGTACTTC
CDR3 protein: CASSRTPGYEQYF

J gene: TRBJ2-3
clone size: once
D gene: TRBD2
V gene: TRBV30
CDR3 DNA: TGTGCCTGGAGTGTTGGGACTAGCGGGAGCACAGATACGCAGTATTTT
CDR3 protein: CAWSVGTSGSTDTQYF

J gene: TRBJ2-7
clone size: .
D gene: .
V gene: TRBV30
CDR3 DNA: TGTGCCTGGAACAGGGGGGGAATTTCCTACGAGCAGTACTTC
CDR3 protein: CAWNRGGISYEQYF

J gene: TRBJ2-3
clone size: .
D gene: .
V gene: TRBV19
CDR3 DNA: TGTGCCAGTAGTCCCCGGGACTTTTCAGATACGCAGTATTTT
CDR3 protein: CASSPRDFSDTQYF

J gene: TRBJ1-1
clone size: .
D gene: TRBD1
V gene: TRBV25-1
CDR3 DNA: TGTGCCAGCAGTGGCTCCGGGACAGAAAACACTGAAGCTTTCTTT
CDR3 protein: CASSGSGTENTEAFF

J gene: TRBJ1-1
clone size: .
D gene: .
V gene: TRBV7-3
CDR3 DNA: TGTGCCAGCAGCCCGCGCAGGTCTAGGGGCACTGAAGCTTTCTTT
CDR3 protein: CASSPRRSRGTEAFF

J gene: TRBJ1-6
clone size: few
D gene: .
V gene: TRBV5-1
CDR3 DNA: TGCGCCAGCAGCCCAGGGACACAGAATTCACCCCTCCACTTT
CDR3 protein: CASSPGTQNSPLHF

J gene: TRBJ2-5
clone size: .
D gene: TRBD2
V gene: TRBV5-1
CDR3 DNA: TGCGCCAGCAGCTCTGCTGTTAGCGGGCACCAAGAGACCCAGTACTTC
CDR3 protein: CASSSAVSGHQETQYF

J gene: TRBJ2-1
clone size: once
D gene: .
V gene: TRBV9
CDR3 DNA: TGTGCCAGCACTTGGGGGGAACCCCTCGGATACAATGAGCAGTTCTTC
CDR3 protein: CASTWGEPLGYNEQFF

J gene: TRBJ1-1
clone size: .
D gene: .
V gene: TRBV25-1
CDR3 DNA: TGTGCCAGCACTGGACAGATGAACACTGAAGCTTTCTTT
CDR3 protein: CASTGQMNTEAFF

J gene: TRBJ2-1
clone size: .
D gene: TRBD2
V gene: TRBV7-2
CDR3 DNA: TGTGCCAGCAGCTTGTTCGGGGGGGCAACCTACAATGAGCAGTTCTTC
CDR3 protein: CASSLFGGATYNEQFF